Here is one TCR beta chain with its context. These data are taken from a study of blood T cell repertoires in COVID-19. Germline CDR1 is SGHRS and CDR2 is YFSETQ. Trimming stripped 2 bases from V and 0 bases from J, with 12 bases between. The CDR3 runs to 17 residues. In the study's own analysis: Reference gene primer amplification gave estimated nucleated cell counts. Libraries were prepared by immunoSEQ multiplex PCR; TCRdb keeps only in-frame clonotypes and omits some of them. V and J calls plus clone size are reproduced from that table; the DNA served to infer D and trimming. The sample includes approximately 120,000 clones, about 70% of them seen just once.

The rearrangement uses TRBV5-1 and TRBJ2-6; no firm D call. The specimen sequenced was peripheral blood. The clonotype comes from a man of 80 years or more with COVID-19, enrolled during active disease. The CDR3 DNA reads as TGCGCCAGCAGCTTATCATCCCTAGGCTCTGGGGCCAACGTCCTGACTTTC. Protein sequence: CASSLSSLGSGANVLTF.